The 3 T cell receptor beta chains reported below all come from one sample, sequenced in a study of regulatory T cells in long-lasting Graves disease. Arm-PCR with iRepertoire HTBI primers amplified the CDR3 regions for these TCR beta libraries. TCRdb processed the multiplex PCR reads anew with MiXCR; each CDR3 protein has one entry. The table records roughly 410,000 distinct CDR3 sequences, over 12% of them present only once. Documented time point: newly diagnosed GD, antithyroid drugs for less than 3 months. From RNA extracted from PBMCs, the TCR library was made. This sample was also put to use in a study of T cells in Graves' hyperthyroidism and ophthalmopathy.

Here the sequenced sample was peripheral blood mononuclear cells (PBMCs), taken at new diagnosis, from a patient treated with antithyroid drugs. The receptors stem from a woman in her forties with Graves disease.

This clonotype was detected ten times or more. This chain links TRBV2 with TRBJ2-1; TRBD2 aligns across 10 bases. With V trimmed by 2 bases and J by 1 base, 5 bases remained unmatched. The germline V gene encodes CDR1 SNHLY and CDR2 FYNNEI. This CDR3 spans 17 amino acids. CDR3 in DNA: TGTGCCAGCAGTGAACTCACTAGCGGGATATCCTACAATGAGCAGTTCTTC. Translating it yields CASSELTSGISYNEQFF.

This clonotype was picked up many times. J is TRBJ1-5 and V is TRBV3-1; D gene uncertain. CDR3 length equals 14 residues. Germline CDR1 reads LGHDT; CDR2 reads YNNKEL (reference sequence). V dropped 4 bases and J dropped 3 bases, with 10 bases sitting between them. The CDR3 sequence: CASSPAGFNQPQHF. CDR3 bases: TGTGCCAGCAGCCCGGCAGGTTTCAATCAGCCCCAGCATTTT.

In this sample, this clonotype turned up a few times. The chain employs TRBV18 and TRBJ2-1; possibly TRBD2 for D (6 bases). Germline CDR1 and CDR2: KGHSH and LQKENI. The CDR3 contains 12 residues. V lost 3 bases, J lost 8 bases, and 8 bases lay in between. The CDR3 here is CASSPPSDEQFF. DNA for the CDR3: TGTGCCAGCTCACCGCCTAGCGATGAGCAGTTCTTC. The full variable domain, its missing parts supplied by reference TRBV18 and TRBJ2-1, is NAGVMQNPRHLVRRRGQEARLRCSPMKGHSHVYWYRQLPEEGLKFMVYLQKENIIDESGMPKERFSAEFPKEGPSILRIQQVVRGDSAAYFCASSPPSDEQFFGPGTRLTVL.